These T cell receptor beta chains were read from a single sample in a study of blood T cell repertoires in COVID-19. TCRdb's copy holds only in-frame clones and misses some; the assay was immunoSEQ multiplex PCR. The sample includes about 75,000 clones, roughly 82% of them seen just once. Sequenced material: peripheral blood. The receptors come from a woman between 45 and 60 years old with acute or convalescent COVID-19. Both conserved end residues are part of each CDR3. D genes are given only for firm matches. Some rows have no size entry. The others give once, few or many, or a class for an expanded clone.

j_call clone_size v_call d_call cdr3_aa cdr3_nt
TRBJ2-1 once TRBV7-6 NA CASSLAPDSYNEQFF TGTGCCAGCAGCTTAGCACCAGACTCCTACAATGAGCAGTTCTTC
TRBJ2-7 NA TRBV29-1 NA CSVRTGPYEQYF TGCAGCGTTAGAACAGGGCCCTACGAGCAGTACTTC
TRBJ1-5 NA TRBV7-9 TRBD1 CASSSTGGGGQPQHF TGTGCCAGCAGCTCAACAGGGGGCGGAGGTCAGCCCCAGCATTTT
TRBJ2-3 NA TRBV6-2/TRBV6-3 TRBD2 CASSKRTSGQQTTQYF TGTGCCAGCAGTAAGAGGACTAGCGGCCAACAGACTACGCAGTATTTT
TRBJ2-1 NA TRBV4-3 TRBD2 CASSQEGGRGGYNEQFF TGCGCCAGCAGCCAAGAAGGTGGGCGGGGGGGATACAATGAGCAGTTCTTC
TRBJ1-1 NA TRBV19 NA CASSMVSTWTEAFF TGTGCCAGTAGTATGGTCTCTACCTGGACTGAAGCTTTCTTT
TRBJ2-3 NA TRBV24-1 TRBD2 CATSEGTSGTDTQYF TGTGCCACCAGTGAAGGGACTAGCGGGACTGATACGCAGTATTTT
TRBJ2-7 NA TRBV14 NA CASSQDSEQYF TGTGCCAGCAGCCAAGACTCCGAGCAGTACTTC
TRBJ2-6 NA TRBV5-1 NA CASSVLATGANVLTF TGCGCCAGCAGCGTGCTAGCGACTGGGGCCAACGTCCTGACTTTC
TRBJ2-7 NA TRBV7-2 TRBD2 CASSLAHLAGGYEQYF TGTGCCAGCAGCTTAGCCCACCTAGCGGGAGGTTACGAGCAGTACTTC
TRBJ2-3 NA TRBV5-8 NA CASSLSGTDTQYF TGTGCCAGCAGCTTATCGGGCACAGATACGCAGTATTTT
TRBJ2-7 NA TRBV30 NA CACDTPGIYEQYF TGTGCCTGCGATACGCCCGGTATCTACGAGCAGTACTTC
TRBJ2-1 NA TRBV5-1 TRBD2 CASSLLAGGPSYNEQFF TGCGCCAGCAGCTTGCTGGCGGGAGGGCCGTCTTACAATGAGCAGTTCTTC
TRBJ2-2 NA TRBV7-8 TRBD1 CASSLGDRAGELFF TGTGCCAGCAGCTTAGGGGACAGGGCTGGGGAGCTGTTTTTT
TRBJ1-5 NA TRBV23-1 TRBD1 CASSQSLRQGGNQPQHF TGCGCCAGCAGTCAATCGCTGAGACAGGGTGGCAATCAGCCCCAGCATTTT
TRBJ2-2 NA TRBV11-3 TRBD1 CASSPGQGIGTGELFF TGTGCCAGCAGCCCCGGACAGGGTATAGGCACCGGGGAGCTGTTTTTT
TRBJ2-3 NA TRBV19 TRBD1 CATSSGTGADTQYF TGTGCCACCTCCTCCGGGACAGGTGCAGATACGCAGTATTTT
TRBJ2-3 NA TRBV7-9 TRBD2 CASSLGREGRNTQYF TGTGCCAGCAGCTTAGGGCGGGAGGGCCGGAATACGCAGTATTTT
TRBJ2-1 NA TRBV7-6 TRBD2 CASSPRASGSSHEQFF TGTGCCAGCAGCCCCCGAGCTAGCGGGAGTTCGCATGAGCAGTTCTTC
TRBJ1-5 NA TRBV24-1 NA CATPPDNAQPQHF TGTGCCACCCCCCCTGACAATGCGCAGCCCCAGCATTTT
TRBJ2-7 NA TRBV5-6 NA CASSFQTYEQYF TGTGCCAGCAGCTTTCAGACCTACGAGCAGTACTTC
TRBJ2-7 NA TRBV6-5 NA CASSPAGGQTYEQYF TGTGCCAGCAGCCCCGCCGGGGGACAGACCTACGAGCAGTACTTC
TRBJ2-7 NA TRBV9 TRBD2 CASSVELAGEQYF TGTGCCAGCAGCGTAGAACTAGCGGGTGAGCAGTACTTC
TRBJ2-3 NA TRBV30 TRBD1 CAWSARDRGGDTQYF TGTGCCTGGAGTGCCCGGGACAGGGGGGGAGATACGCAGTATTTT
TRBJ2-7 NA TRBV7-2 TRBD2 CASSLAGGGAFPYEQYF TGTGCCAGCAGCTTAGCCGGCGGGGGGGCCTTCCCCTACGAGCAGTACTTC
TRBJ1-4 NA TRBV5-1 TRBD1 CASSFLGGGNEKLFF TGCGCCAGCAGCTTTTTAGGGGGCGGGAATGAAAAACTGTTTTTT
TRBJ1-1 once TRBV7-9 NA CASSLSSGWEAFF TGTGCCAGCAGCTTGTCCTCGGGGTGGGAAGCTTTCTTT
TRBJ2-3 NA TRBV6-5 NA CASSQTYTDTQYF TGTGCCAGCAGTCAGACTTACACAGATACGCAGTATTTT
TRBJ1-4 NA TRBV7-8 TRBD1 CASSLSGQGTNEKLFF TGTGCCAGCAGCTTATCTGGACAGGGCACTAATGAAAAACTGTTTTTT
TRBJ2-3 NA TRBV6-2/TRBV6-3 TRBD2 CASSPRDYDTQYF TGTGCCAGCAGTCCCCGGGACTACGATACGCAGTATTTT
TRBJ2-1 NA TRBV6-5 TRBD2 CASSLTAGGLDEQFF TGTGCCAGCAGTTTGACAGCGGGAGGGCTAGATGAGCAGTTCTTC
TRBJ1-5 few TRBV19 NA CASSAGTFNQPQHF TGTGCCAGTAGTGCCGGGACATTTAATCAGCCCCAGCATTTT
TRBJ2-1 NA TRBV7-9 TRBD2 CASSSGLAGVGYNEQFF TGTGCCAGCAGCTCAGGACTAGCGGGAGTGGGGTACAATGAGCAGTTCTTC
TRBJ1-5 NA TRBV28 NA CASSFRGIQPQHF TGTGCCAGCAGTTTCCGGGGAATTCAGCCCCAGCATTTT
TRBJ1-6 NA TRBV7-2 NA CASRRTVYNSPLHF TGTGCCAGCAGACGGACAGTCTATAATTCACCCCTCCACTTT
TRBJ1-5 NA TRBV5-5 NA CASSSSPRDSNQPQHF TGTGCCAGCAGCTCGTCTCCTCGGGATAGCAATCAGCCCCAGCATTTT
TRBJ2-2 NA TRBV7-6 NA CASSFVPDRYTGELFF TGTGCCAGCAGCTTCGTCCCCGACAGGTACACCGGGGAGCTGTTTTTT
TRBJ1-6 NA TRBV6-5 TRBD1 CASSYSGDRGSPLHF TGTGCCAGCAGTTACTCGGGGGACAGAGGGTCACCCCTCCACTTT
TRBJ1-2 NA TRBV7-2 TRBD1 CASSSPGTGSGALYGYTF TGTGCCAGCAGCTCACCCGGGACAGGGTCTGGGGCCCTATATGGCTACACCTTC
TRBJ2-7 NA TRBV6-1 TRBD1 CASSEIQGASYEQYF TGTGCCAGCAGTGAAATACAGGGGGCCTCCTACGAGCAGTACTTC
TRBJ2-3 NA TRBV7-2 TRBD1 CASSPDRVSTDTQYF TGTGCCAGCAGCCCGGACAGGGTTAGCACAGATACGCAGTATTTT
TRBJ1-6 once TRBV19 NA CASSSRENSPLHF TGTGCCAGTAGTAGCAGGGAAAATTCACCCCTCCACTTT
TRBJ1-1 NA TRBV13 TRBD1 CASSRWGQATQTEAFF TGTGCCAGCAGCCGATGGGGACAGGCGACCCAAACTGAAGCTTTCTTT
TRBJ2-3 once TRBV6-5 NA CASTRLGGDTQYF TGTGCCAGCACCCGACTCGGGGGAGATACGCAGTATTTT
TRBJ2-7 NA TRBV6-5 TRBD1 CASRRDSSGEYEQYF TGTGCCAGCAGGAGGGACAGCTCAGGCGAGTACGAGCAGTACTTC
TRBJ2-1 once TRBV5-5 NA CASSLAGLVSINEQFF TGTGCCAGCAGCTTGGCGGGTCTAGTAAGTATCAATGAGCAGTTCTTC
TRBJ2-1 NA TRBV4-3 TRBD2 CASSQGGGRSSYNEQFF TGCGCCAGCAGCCAAGGGGGCGGGAGATCCTCCTACAATGAGCAGTTCTTC
TRBJ2-3 NA TRBV12-3/TRBV12-4 NA CASSLVQGDTQYF TGTGCCAGCAGTTTAGTTCAGGGAGATACGCAGTATTTT
TRBJ1-4 NA TRBV19 TRBD1 CASLSRQGRANEKLFF TGTGCCAGTCTTAGCCGACAGGGAAGGGCTAATGAAAAACTGTTTTTT
TRBJ2-1 NA TRBV3-1/TRBV3-2 NA CASSREDPQESSYNEQFF TGTGCCAGCAGTCGCGAGGACCCACAGGAGAGCTCCTACAATGAGCAGTTCTTC
TRBJ2-5 NA TRBV10-3 TRBD1 CAIRPETGEETQYF TGTGCCATCAGACCTGAGACAGGGGAAGAGACCCAGTACTTC